The T cell receptor beta chain described here comes from a study of spatial heterogeneity in lung cancer. Study-wide context: Among detected sequences, beta-chain ones consistently exceeded alpha-chain ones in number.

Study-level findings and limits: The appearance of ubiquitous expanded tumor TCRs in blood was greater at resection than follow-up.

Remarks on this clonotype: Its antigen is unidentified. Little can be read into the size of this beta chain, an off-target read in a library designed for alpha chains.

Time point described: sample taken at primary tumor resection. Unsorted samples of tumor, nontumor lung or frozen PBMC had their whole RNA sequenced. A total of some 70 untreated early-stage non-small cell lung cancer patients served as donors. The CDR3 is 13 amino acids. Germline CDR1 SGHTA, CDR2 FQGNSA. V gave up 5 bases and J gave up 2 bases, with 8 bases separating them. The study tagged each TCR cDNA molecule with a unique molecular identifier. TCRdb re-analysed the 5' RACE reads in MiXCR, keeping a single row per CDR3 protein. This sample has several thousand distinct CDR3 sequences, with roughly a quarter found just once.

The chain employs TRBV7-2 and TRBJ2-3, with D unresolved. The sample was PBMCs, taken at surgery. The origin of this receptor is a female donor with early-stage non-small cell lung cancer. In nucleotides, the CDR3 is TGTGCCAGCAGCCCCCAAGTCACAGATACGCAGTATTTT. Protein product: CASSPQVTDTQYF.